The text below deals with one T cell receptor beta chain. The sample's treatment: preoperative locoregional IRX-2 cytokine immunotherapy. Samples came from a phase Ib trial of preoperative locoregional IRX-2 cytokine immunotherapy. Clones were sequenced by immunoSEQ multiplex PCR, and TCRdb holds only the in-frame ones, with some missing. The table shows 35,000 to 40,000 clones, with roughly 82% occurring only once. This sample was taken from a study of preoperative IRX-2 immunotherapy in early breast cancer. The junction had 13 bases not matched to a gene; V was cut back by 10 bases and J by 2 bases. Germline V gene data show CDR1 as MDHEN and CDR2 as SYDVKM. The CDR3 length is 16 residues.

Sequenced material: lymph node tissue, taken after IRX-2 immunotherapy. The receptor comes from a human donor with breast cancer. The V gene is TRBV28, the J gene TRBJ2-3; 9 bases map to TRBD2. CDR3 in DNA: TGTGCCACCGAACCGGGACTAGCTCTTTTCACAGATACGCAGTATTTT. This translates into CATEPGLALFTDTQYF.